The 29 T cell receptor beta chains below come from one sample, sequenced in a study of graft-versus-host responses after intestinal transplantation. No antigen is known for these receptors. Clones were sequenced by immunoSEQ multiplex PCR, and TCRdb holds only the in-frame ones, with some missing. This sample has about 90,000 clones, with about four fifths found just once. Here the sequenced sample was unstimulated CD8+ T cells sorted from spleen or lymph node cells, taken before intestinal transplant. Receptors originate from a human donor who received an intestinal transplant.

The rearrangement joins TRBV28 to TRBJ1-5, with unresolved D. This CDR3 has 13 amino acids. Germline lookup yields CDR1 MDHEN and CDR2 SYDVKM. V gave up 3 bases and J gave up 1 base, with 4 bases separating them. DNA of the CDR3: TGTGCCAGCAGTTTTATCAGCAATCAGCCCCAGCATTTT. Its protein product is CASSFISNQPQHF.

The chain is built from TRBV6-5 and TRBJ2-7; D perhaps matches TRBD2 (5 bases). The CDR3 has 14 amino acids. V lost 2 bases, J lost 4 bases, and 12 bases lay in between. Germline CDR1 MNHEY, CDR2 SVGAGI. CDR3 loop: CASSYVGEGYEQYF. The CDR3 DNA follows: TGTGCCAGCAGTTACGTCGGGGAAGGGTACGAGCAGTACTTC.

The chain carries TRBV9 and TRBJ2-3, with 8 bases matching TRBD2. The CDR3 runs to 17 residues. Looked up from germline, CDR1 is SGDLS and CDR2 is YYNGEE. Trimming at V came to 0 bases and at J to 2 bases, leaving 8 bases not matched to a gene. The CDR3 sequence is CASSVADGTSHTDTQYF. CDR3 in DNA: TGTGCCAGCAGCGTAGCTGACGGGACTAGTCACACAGATACGCAGTATTTT.

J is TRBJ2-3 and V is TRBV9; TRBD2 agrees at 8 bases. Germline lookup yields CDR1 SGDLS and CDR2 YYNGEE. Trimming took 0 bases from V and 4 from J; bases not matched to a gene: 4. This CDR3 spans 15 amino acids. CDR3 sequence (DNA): TGTGCCAGCAGCGTAGACGGGGGGGCGGCAGATACGCAGTATTTT. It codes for CASSVDGGAADTQYF. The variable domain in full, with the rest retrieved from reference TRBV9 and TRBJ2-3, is DSGVTQTPKHLITATGQRVTLRCSPRSGDLSVYWYQQSLDQGLQFLIQYYNGEERAKGNILERFSAQQFPDLHSELNLSSLELGDSALYFCASSVDGGAADTQYFGPGTRLTVL.

The CDR3 DNA follows: TGTGCCAGTAGTATCCAGGACAGGGATGTCTACGAGCAGTACTTC. This translates into CASSIQDRDVYEQYF. This sequence joins TRBV19 and TRBJ2-7, with 8 bases identical to TRBD1. CDR1 LNHDA and CDR2 SQIVND come from the germline V gene (reference sequence). Trimming at V came to 3 bases and at J to 3 bases, leaving 7 bases not matched to a gene. The length of the CDR3 is 15 residues.

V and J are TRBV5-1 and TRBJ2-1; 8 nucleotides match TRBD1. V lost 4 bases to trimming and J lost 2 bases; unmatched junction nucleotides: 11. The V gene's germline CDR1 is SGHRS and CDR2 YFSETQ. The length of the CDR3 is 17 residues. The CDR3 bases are TGCGCCAGCAGCCCAGGGACAGGTCCTCCCACCTACAATGAGCAGTTCTTC. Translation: CASSPGTGPPTYNEQFF.

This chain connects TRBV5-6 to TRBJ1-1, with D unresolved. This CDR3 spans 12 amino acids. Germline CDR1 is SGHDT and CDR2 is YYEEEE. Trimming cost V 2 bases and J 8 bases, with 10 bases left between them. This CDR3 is CASSFGSREAFF. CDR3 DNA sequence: TGTGCCAGCAGCTTCGGGAGCAGGGAAGCTTTCTTT.

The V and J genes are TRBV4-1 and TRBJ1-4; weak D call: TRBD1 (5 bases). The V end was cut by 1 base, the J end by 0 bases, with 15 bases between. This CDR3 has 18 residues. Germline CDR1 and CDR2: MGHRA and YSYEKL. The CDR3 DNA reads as TGCGCCAGCAGCCAAGGGGAGGGTTGGGGCACAACTAATGAAAAACTGTTTTTT. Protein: CASSQGEGWGTTNEKLFF.

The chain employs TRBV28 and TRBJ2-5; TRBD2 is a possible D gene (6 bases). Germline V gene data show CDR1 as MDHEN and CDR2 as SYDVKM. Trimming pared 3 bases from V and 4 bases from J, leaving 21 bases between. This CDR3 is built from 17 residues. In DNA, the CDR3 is TGTGCCAGCAGTTTGACAGTGACGGGAGTGGGCCGAGAGACCCAGTACTTC. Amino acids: CASSLTVTGVGRETQYF.

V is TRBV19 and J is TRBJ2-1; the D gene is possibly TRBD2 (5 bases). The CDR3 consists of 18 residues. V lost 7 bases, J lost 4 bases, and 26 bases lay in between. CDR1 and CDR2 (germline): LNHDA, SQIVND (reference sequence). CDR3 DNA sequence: TGTGCCAGTAAATCATACGACGAGGGCGACTGGGGTTACAATGAGCAGTTCTTC. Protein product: CASKSYDEGDWGYNEQFF.

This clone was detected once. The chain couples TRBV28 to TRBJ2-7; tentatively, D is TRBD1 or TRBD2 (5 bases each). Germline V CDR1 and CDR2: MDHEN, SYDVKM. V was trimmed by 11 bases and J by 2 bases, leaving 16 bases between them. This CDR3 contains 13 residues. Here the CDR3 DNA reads TGTGCCGCTGGGGGTAGCGTTACCTACGAGCAGTACTTC. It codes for CAAGGSVTYEQYF.

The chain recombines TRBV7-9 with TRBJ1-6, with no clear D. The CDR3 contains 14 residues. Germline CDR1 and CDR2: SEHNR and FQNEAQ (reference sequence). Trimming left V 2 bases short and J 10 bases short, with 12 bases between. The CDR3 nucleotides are TGTGCCAGCAGCTTAACGCAACGGAGCTCACCCCTCCACTTT. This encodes CASSLTQRSSPLHF.

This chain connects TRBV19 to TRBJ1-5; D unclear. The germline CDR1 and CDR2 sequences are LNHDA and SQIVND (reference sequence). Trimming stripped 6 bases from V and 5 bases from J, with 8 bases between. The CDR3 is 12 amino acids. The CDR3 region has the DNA TGTGCCAGTAGCCAAACCGATCAGCCCCAGCATTTT. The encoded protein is CASSQTDQPQHF.

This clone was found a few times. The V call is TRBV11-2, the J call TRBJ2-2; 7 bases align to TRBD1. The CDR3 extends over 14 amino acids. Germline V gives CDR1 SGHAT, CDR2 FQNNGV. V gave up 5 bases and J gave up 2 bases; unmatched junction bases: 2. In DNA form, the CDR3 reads TGTGCCAGCAGCGGGACAGTCAACACCGGGGAGCTGTTTTTT. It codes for CASSGTVNTGELFF.

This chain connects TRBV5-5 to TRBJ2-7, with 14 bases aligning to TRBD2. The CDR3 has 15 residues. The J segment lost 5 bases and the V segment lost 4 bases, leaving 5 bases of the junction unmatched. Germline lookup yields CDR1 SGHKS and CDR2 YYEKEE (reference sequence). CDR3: CASSVTSGRAHEQYF. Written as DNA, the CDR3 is TGTGCCAGCAGCGTGACTAGCGGGAGGGCCCACGAGCAGTACTTC.

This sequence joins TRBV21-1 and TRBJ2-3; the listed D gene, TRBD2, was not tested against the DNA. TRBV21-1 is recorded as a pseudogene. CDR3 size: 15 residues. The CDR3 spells CASRGTSGDTDTQYF. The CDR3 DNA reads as TGTGCCAGCAGAGGGACTAGCGGAGACACAGATACGCAGTATTTT.

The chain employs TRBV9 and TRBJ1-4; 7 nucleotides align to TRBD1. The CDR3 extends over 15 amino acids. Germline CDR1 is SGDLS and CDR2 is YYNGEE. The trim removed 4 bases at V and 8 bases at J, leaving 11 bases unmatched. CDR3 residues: CASSSGGGSLEKLFF. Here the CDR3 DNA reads TGTGCCAGCAGCTCAGGGGGGGGCAGTTTAGAAAAACTGTTTTTT. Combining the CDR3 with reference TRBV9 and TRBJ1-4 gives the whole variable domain DSGVTQTPKHLITATGQRVTLRCSPRSGDLSVYWYQQSLDQGLQFLIQYYNGEERAKGNILERFSAQQFPDLHSELNLSSLELGDSALYFCASSSGGGSLEKLFFGSGTQLSVL.

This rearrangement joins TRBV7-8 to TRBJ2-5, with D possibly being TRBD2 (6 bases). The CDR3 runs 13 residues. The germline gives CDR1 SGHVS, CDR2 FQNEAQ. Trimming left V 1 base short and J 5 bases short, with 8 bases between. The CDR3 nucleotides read TGTGCCAGCAGCTTAGGGGGGAGGGAGACCCAGTACTTC. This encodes CASSLGGRETQYF. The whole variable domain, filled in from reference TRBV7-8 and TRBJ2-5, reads GAGVSQSPRYKVAKRGQDVALRCDPISGHVSLFWYQQALGQGPEFLTYFQNEAQLDKSGLPSDRFFAERPEGSVSTLKIQRTQQEDSAVYLCASSLGGRETQYFGPGTRLLVL.

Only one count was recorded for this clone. CDR3 sequence: CASSGRLSTDTQYF. The DNA for the CDR3 is TGTGCCAGCAGCGGAAGACTGAGCACAGATACGCAGTATTTT. The chain links TRBV9 to TRBJ2-3; unclear D gene. Germline loops: CDR1 SGDLS, CDR2 YYNGEE. The V gene lost 3 bases and the J gene lost 0 bases, with 8 bases spanning the gap. This CDR3 contains 14 residues.

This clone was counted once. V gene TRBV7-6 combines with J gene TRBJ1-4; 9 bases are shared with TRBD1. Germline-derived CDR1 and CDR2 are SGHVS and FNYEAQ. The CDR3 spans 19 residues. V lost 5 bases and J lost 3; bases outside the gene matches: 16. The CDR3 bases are TGTGCCAGCAGCCGATATTATTATGACAGGGGGAGTCCTAATGAAAAACTGTTTTTT. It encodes CASSRYYYDRGSPNEKLFF.

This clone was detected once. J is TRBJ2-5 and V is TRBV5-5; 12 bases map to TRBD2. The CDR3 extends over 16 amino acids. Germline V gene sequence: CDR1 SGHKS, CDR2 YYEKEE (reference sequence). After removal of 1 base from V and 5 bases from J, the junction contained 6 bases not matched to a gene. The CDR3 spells CASSLRSTSGSETQYF. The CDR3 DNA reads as TGTGCCAGCAGCTTGAGGTCGACTAGCGGGAGTGAGACCCAGTACTTC.

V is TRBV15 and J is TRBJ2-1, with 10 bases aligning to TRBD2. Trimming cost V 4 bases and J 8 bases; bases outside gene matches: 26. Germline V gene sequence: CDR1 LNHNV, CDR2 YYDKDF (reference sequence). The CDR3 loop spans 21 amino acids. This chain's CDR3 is CATSKEWFWLTSGEEGDEQFF. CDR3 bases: TGTGCCACCAGCAAAGAATGGTTTTGGCTAACTAGCGGGGAAGAGGGAGATGAGCAGTTCTTC.

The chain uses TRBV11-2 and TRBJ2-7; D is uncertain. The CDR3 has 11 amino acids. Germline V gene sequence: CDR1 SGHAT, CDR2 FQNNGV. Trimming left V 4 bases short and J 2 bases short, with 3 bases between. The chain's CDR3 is CASSSTYEQYF. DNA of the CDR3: TGTGCCAGCAGCTCGACCTACGAGCAGTACTTC.

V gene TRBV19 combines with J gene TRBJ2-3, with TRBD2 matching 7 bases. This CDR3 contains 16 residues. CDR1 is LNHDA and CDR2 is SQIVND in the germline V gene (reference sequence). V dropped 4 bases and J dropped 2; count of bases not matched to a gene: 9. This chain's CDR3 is CASSTRLAELTDTQYF. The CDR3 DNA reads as TGTGCCAGTAGTACCAGGCTAGCGGAACTCACAGATACGCAGTATTTT. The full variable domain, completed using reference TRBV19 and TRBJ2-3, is DGGITQSPKYLFRKEGQNVTLSCEQNLNHDAMYWYRQDPGQGLRLIYYSQIVNDFQKGDIAEGYSVSREKKESFPLTVTSAQKNPTAFYLCASSTRLAELTDTQYFGPGTRLTVL.

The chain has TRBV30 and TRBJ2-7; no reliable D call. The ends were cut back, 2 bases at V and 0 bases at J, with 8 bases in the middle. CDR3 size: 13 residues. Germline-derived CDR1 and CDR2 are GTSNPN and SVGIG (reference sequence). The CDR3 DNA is TGTGCCTGGAGTACCTCCACCTCCTACGAGCAGTACTTC. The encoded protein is CAWSTSTSYEQYF.

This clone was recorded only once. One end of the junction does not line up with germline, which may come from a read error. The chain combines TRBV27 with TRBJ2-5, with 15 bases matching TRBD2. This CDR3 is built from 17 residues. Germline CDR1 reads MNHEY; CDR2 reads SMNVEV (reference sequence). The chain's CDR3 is CASSLGLAGGHQEAQYF. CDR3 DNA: TGTGCCAGCAGTCTGGGACTAGCGGGAGGACATCAAGAGGCCCAGTACTTC.

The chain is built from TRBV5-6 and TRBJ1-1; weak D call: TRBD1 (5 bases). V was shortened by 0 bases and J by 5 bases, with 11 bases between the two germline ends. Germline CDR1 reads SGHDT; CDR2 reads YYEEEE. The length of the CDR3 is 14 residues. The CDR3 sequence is CASSLGGAGTEAFF. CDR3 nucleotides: TGTGCCAGCAGCTTGGGAGGGGCAGGGACTGAAGCTTTCTTT.

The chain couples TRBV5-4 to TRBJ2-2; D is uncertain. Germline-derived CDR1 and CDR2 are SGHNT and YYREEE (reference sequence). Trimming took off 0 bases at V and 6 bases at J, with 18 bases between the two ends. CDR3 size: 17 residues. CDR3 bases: TGTGCCAGCAGCTTGGAGGTCGTGCAGGCCGCTTCCGGGGAGCTGTTTTTT. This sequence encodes CASSLEVVQAASGELFF.

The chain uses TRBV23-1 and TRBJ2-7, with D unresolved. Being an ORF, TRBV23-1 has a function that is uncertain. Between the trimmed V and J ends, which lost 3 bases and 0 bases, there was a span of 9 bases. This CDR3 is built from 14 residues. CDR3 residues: CASSQPCPSYEQYF. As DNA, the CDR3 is TGCGCCAGCAGTCAGCCCTGCCCCTCCTACGAGCAGTACTTC.